This TCR beta chain derives from a study of blood T cell repertoires in COVID-19. About the study: The samples span acute and convalescent COVID-19 from the United States, Italy and Spain. PBMCs, B-cell-depleted T cells, or T cells were the source of the cDNA or gDNA that made up the material.

The table lists this clone with a few counts. CDR1 and CDR2 (germline): MRHNA, SNTAGT. This CDR3 comprises 12 residues. V was pared by 2 bases and J by 7 bases, with 6 bases between. Original processing methods: Quantification of nucleated cells was approximated via reference gene primer amplification. Clones were sequenced by immunoSEQ multiplex PCR, and TCRdb holds only the in-frame ones, with some missing. From that table come the V and J calls and clone size; the DNA was used to work out D and trimming. The profile shows 65,000 to 85,000 clones, 80% to 90% of them singletons. This TCR was recovered from a man aged 50-59 years with acute or convalescent COVID-19. Sequencing was carried out using peripheral blood. This chain joins TRBV6-4 and TRBJ2-1; no firm D call. The CDR3 nucleotides are TGTGCCAGCAGTGACGCGGAAAATGAGCAGTTCTTC. Its translation: CASSDAENEQFF.